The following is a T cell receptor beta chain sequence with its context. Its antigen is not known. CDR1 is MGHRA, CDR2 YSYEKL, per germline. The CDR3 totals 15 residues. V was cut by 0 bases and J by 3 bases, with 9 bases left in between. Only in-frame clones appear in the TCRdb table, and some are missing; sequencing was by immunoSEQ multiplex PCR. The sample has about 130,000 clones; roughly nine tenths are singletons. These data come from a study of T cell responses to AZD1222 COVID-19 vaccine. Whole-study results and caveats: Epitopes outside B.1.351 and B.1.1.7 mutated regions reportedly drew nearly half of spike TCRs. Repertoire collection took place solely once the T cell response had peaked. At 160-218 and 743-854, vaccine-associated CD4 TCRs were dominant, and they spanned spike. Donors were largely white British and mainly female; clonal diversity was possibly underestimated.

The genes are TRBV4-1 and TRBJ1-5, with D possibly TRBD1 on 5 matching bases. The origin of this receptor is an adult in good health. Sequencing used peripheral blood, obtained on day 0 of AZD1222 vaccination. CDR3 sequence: CASSQDTGINQPQHF. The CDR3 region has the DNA TGCGCCAGCAGCCAAGATACAGGTATCAATCAGCCCCAGCATTTT.